The 19 T cell receptor beta chains below were found in one sample sequenced in a study of regulatory T cells in long-lasting Graves disease. As to time point: newly diagnosed GD, antithyroid drugs for less than 3 months. PBMCs provided the RNA from which the TCR library was made. CDR3-region Arm-PCR and iRepertoire HTBI primers produced the TCR beta libraries. TCRdb processed the multiplex PCR reads anew with MiXCR; each CDR3 protein has one entry. The sample lists 300,000 to 400,000 distinct CDR3 sequences, about 18% seen once, with about 40% in the top ten. Material: peripheral blood mononuclear cells (PBMCs), obtained at new diagnosis, from a patient treated with antithyroid drugs. The receptors originated from a female donor with Graves disease.

This clonotype was found many times. V and J are TRBV12-3 or TRBV12-4 and TRBJ1-1; D uncertain. V lost 3 bases and J lost 1, with 6 bases in between. The CDR3 totals 13 residues. DNA for the CDR3: TGTGCCAGCAGTTTCGCAGGGAACACTGAAGCTTTCTTT. The encoded protein is CASSFAGNTEAFF.

The rearrangement links TRBV25-1 to TRBJ2-1, with 12 bases lining up with TRBD2. The J segment lost 8 bases and the V segment lost 2 bases, leaving 4 bases of the junction unmatched. Per the germline V gene, CDR1 is MGHDK and CDR2 is SYGVNS. The CDR3 is 15 residues long. In DNA, the CDR3 is TGTGCCAGCAGTGAACGTCTAGCGGGAGGGCATGAGCAGTTCTTC. This codes for CASSERLAGGHEQFF.

Ten or more counts support this clonotype. An end of the junction does not agree with germline; a read error may underlie this. This chain connects TRBV28 to TRBJ2-7, with TRBD1 identical over 7 bases. The CDR3 runs 12 residues. Germline assignment: CDR1 MDHEN and CDR2 SYDVKM. The CDR3, as DNA: TGTGCCAGCAGCCTACCCGGGGACAGCCAGGACTTC. This gives the protein CASSLPGDSQDF.

This clonotype was recorded at least ten times. The J gene is TRBJ2-3, the V gene TRBV11-2; TRBD2 agrees at 9 bases. The trim removed 1 base at V and 3 bases at J, leaving 5 bases unmatched. The CDR3 is made up of 16 amino acids. CDR1 is SGHAT, CDR2 FQNNGV, per germline. CDR3 DNA: TGTGCCAGCAGCTTAGGGTTTAGCGGGAGAACAGATACGCAGTATTTT. Amino acid sequence: CASSLGFSGRTDTQYF.

This clonotype was recorded many times. The chain has TRBV20-1 and TRBJ2-3; D may be TRBD1 (6 bases). There are 16 residues in the CDR3. Germline V lookup: CDR1 DFQATT, CDR2 SNEGSKA (reference sequence). V lost 1 base and J lost 2, with 16 bases in between. This CDR3 is CSARGWAGDDTDTQYF. The CDR3, as DNA: TGCAGTGCTAGAGGTTGGGCAGGGGACGACACAGATACGCAGTATTTT.

The V gene is TRBV28, the J gene TRBJ2-1; 7 bases fit TRBD1. Germline CDR1 reads MDHEN; CDR2 reads SYDVKM. This CDR3 region has 14 residues. Trimming removed 4 bases from V and 9 bases from J; junction bases left unmatched: 9. DNA for the CDR3: TGTGCCAGCAGTTGGGGAACAGGGGAACTTGAGCAGTTCTTC. This translates into CASSWGTGELEQFF.

The V gene is TRBV2, the J gene TRBJ1-2; a possible D gene is TRBD1 (5 bases). Deletions cut 5 bases from V and 4 bases from J, with 14 bases between. The CDR3 spans 14 residues. The V gene's germline CDR1 is SNHLY and CDR2 FYNNEI. The CDR3 DNA reads as TGTGCCAGCAGTTTAGAGACAGCCCTCTATGGCTACACCTTC. This translates into CASSLETALYGYTF.

This clonotype appeared many times. This sequence joins TRBV11-2 and TRBJ1-4, with D unresolved. The length of the CDR3 is 13 residues. V lost 3 bases to trimming and J lost 8 bases, with 10 bases between them. CDR1 is SGHAT, CDR2 FQNNGV, per germline. The CDR3 DNA reads as TGTGCCAGCAGCTTGAGGACGGGGGAAAAACTGTTTTTT. Residues: CASSLRTGEKLFF. Full variable domain (remainder filled in from reference TRBV11-2 and TRBJ1-4): EAGVAQSPRYKIIEKRQSVAFWCNPISGHATLYWYQQILGQGPKLLIQFQNNGVVDDSQLPKDRFSAERLKGVDSTLKIQPAKLEDSAVYLCASSLRTGEKLFFGSGTQLSVL.

This chain joins TRBV6-2 or TRBV6-3 and TRBJ2-5; D uncertain. V gave up 3 bases and J gave up 2 bases, with 10 bases separating them. This CDR3 region has 14 residues. CDR1 is MNHEY and CDR2 is SVGEGT in the germline V gene. The CDR3 is CASSYLTAQETQYF. CDR3 nucleotides: TGTGCCAGCAGTTATCTCACGGCTCAAGAGACCCAGTACTTC.

This clonotype was seen a handful of times. V gene TRBV7-2 combines with J gene TRBJ2-7, with 10 bases identical to TRBD2. Per germline, CDR1 SGHTA and CDR2 FQGNSA. V trimming: 6 bases; J trimming: 3 bases; junction bases outside the gene matches: 8. The CDR3 is made up of 15 amino acids. In nucleotides, the CDR3 is TGTGCCAGCAGGCGTTGGACTAGCGGACACTACGAGCAGTACTTC. It specifies CASRRWTSGHYEQYF.

This clonotype was found many times. The chain combines TRBV24-1 with TRBJ2-3, with D uncertain. Germline V CDR1 and CDR2: KGHDR, SFDVKD. This CDR3 has 15 residues. The V end was cut by 1 base, the J end by 2 bases, with 9 bases between. CDR3 residues: CATSDFSGYTDTQYF. The CDR3 DNA reads TGTGCCACCAGTGATTTCTCCGGATACACAGATACGCAGTATTTT.

This clonotype was seen ten or more times. The chain links TRBV2 to TRBJ2-7, with D possibly matching TRBD1 (6 bases). CDR3 length: 16 residues. Germline CDR1 SNHLY, CDR2 FYNNEI. Trimming stripped 6 bases from V and 0 bases from J, with 18 bases between. The CDR3 spells CASRGTPSQSSYEQYF. CDR3 in DNA: TGTGCCAGCAGGGGGACACCAAGCCAGAGCTCCTACGAGCAGTACTTC.

The genes are TRBV19 and TRBJ2-5; a possible D gene is TRBD1 (6 bases). V lost 5 bases to trimming and J lost 1 base, with 14 bases between them. The CDR3 sequence is 15 residues long. Germline V gene data show CDR1 as LNHDA and CDR2 as SQIVND (reference sequence). The CDR3 DNA reads TGTGCCAGTAGTTCCATCGACAGGCCCCAAGAGACCCAGTACTTC. Protein product: CASSSIDRPQETQYF.

On this clonotype itself: A far larger clone is a single base away, which makes a read error likely. The V and J genes are TRBV4-2 and TRBJ2-1; D is undetermined. CDR1 and CDR2 (germline): LGHNA, YNFKEQ. V shed 1 base and J shed 10 bases, with 11 bases lying between them. This CDR3 is 13 amino acids long. The CDR3 nucleotides are TGTGCCAGCAGCCAAGGGGTTACCTACGAGCAGTTCTTC. Its translation: CASSQGVTYEQFF.

This clonotype was counted many times. The rearrangement joins TRBV6-5 to TRBJ2-1; 9 nucleotides match TRBD2. Looked up from germline, CDR1 is MNHEY and CDR2 is SVGAGI. J was trimmed by 7 bases and V by 0 bases; bases with no gene match: 4. The CDR3 length is 15 residues. The CDR3 bases are TGTGCCAGCAGTTACTCTGGGACTAGCAGAAATGAGCAGTTCTTC. Encoded protein: CASSYSGTSRNEQFF.

This clonotype was picked up many times. The rearrangement links TRBV19 to TRBJ1-5; 9 bases agree with TRBD1. With V trimmed by 5 bases and J by 4 bases, 12 bases remained unmatched. The germline V gene encodes CDR1 LNHDA and CDR2 SQIVND (reference sequence). The length of the CDR3 is 17 residues. Here the CDR3 reads CASSESGTGLPNQPQHF. CDR3 DNA sequence: TGTGCCAGTAGTGAATCCGGGACAGGGTTGCCAAATCAGCCCCAGCATTTT. Combining the CDR3 with reference TRBV19 and TRBJ1-5 gives the whole variable domain DGGITQSPKYLFRKEGQNVTLSCEQNLNHDAMYWYRQDPGQGLRLIYYSQIVNDFQKGDIAEGYSVSREKKESFPLTVTSAQKNPTAFYLCASSESGTGLPNQPQHFGDGTRLSIL.

The chain employs TRBV6-4 and TRBJ2-1; tentative D call: TRBD1 (6 bases). The germline gives CDR1 MRHNA, CDR2 SNTAGT. CDR3 length equals 16 residues. The ends were cut back, 4 bases at V and 3 bases at J, with 16 bases in the middle. The CDR3 region has the DNA TGTGCCAGCAGTGCGGATCAGGGGTTCAGCTACAATGAGCAGTTCTTC. This gives the protein CASSADQGFSYNEQFF.

This clonotype was seen more than once but under ten times. V and J are TRBV19 and TRBJ2-1; D is undetermined. This CDR3 has 14 amino acids. CDR1 and CDR2 (germline): LNHDA, SQIVND (reference sequence). Between the trimmed V and J ends, which lost 7 bases and 2 bases, there was a span of 12 bases. The CDR3 nucleotides read TGTGCCAGTACCCCCAGGATAACCTACAATGAGCAGTTCTTC. Translation gives CASTPRITYNEQFF.

This clonotype was detected many times. This rearrangement joins TRBV24-1 to TRBJ2-7, with 9 bases matching TRBD1. V was pared by 9 bases and J by 5 bases, with 4 bases of the junction left unmatched. The CDR3 has 12 residues. The germline CDR1 and CDR2 sequences are KGHDR and SFDVKD. CDR3 amino acids: CATGTGMNEQYF. The DNA for the CDR3 is TGTGCCACCGGGACAGGGATGAACGAGCAGTACTTC.